These 31 T cell receptor beta chains were sequenced from one sample in a study of blood T cell repertoires in COVID-19 (dated by TCRdb to about 2020). The library was obtained by the immunoSEQ multiplex PCR assay. TCRdb holds this immuneACCESS table with in-frame rearrangements only. Some clones are missing; in checked studies, unresolved V genes explain under half, and the rest has no known cause. Counted in this sample were some 150,000 clones; around 79% of them appeared once. The top ten clones comprise about 1.8% of the sample. What was sequenced was peripheral blood. The receptors originated from a man aged 80 or over with acute or convalescent COVID-19.

The V gene is TRBV19, the J gene TRBJ1-1; 9 bases map to TRBD1. CDR1 is LNHDA, CDR2 SQIVND, per germline (reference sequence). The CDR3 loop spans 15 amino acids. Trimming at V came to 7 bases and at J to 5 bases, leaving 11 bases not matched to a gene. The CDR3 bases are TGTGCCAGTACCCCAACACAGGGGGCGAAGACTGAAGCTTTCTTT. It specifies CASTPTQGAKTEAFF.

The chain employs TRBV6-5 and TRBJ2-1; D may be TRBD2 (7 bases). The CDR3 has 16 amino acids. CDR1 is MNHEY, CDR2 SVGAGI, per germline. V gave up 0 bases and J gave up 9 bases, with 18 bases separating them. The CDR3 sequence: CASSYSARGPSVEQFF. The CDR3 DNA is TGTGCCAGCAGTTACTCGGCGCGGGGGCCGTCCGTTGAGCAGTTCTTC.

V gene TRBV28 combines with J gene TRBJ1-1, with D unresolved. The CDR3 runs 12 residues. Deletions cut 6 bases from V and 0 bases from J, with 5 bases between. Germline V gene sequence: CDR1 MDHEN, CDR2 SYDVKM. The CDR3 sequence is CASRLMNTEAFF. CDR3 coding DNA: TGTGCCAGCAGACTGATGAACACTGAAGCTTTCTTT.

V usage is TRBV6-2 or TRBV6-3 and J usage is TRBJ1-6; 7 nucleotides match TRBD1. Germline loops: CDR1 MNHEY, CDR2 SVGEGT. Unmatched junction bases numbered 6, after V lost 5 bases and J lost 8 bases. This CDR3 is 14 amino acids long. The CDR3 coding sequence is TGTGCCAGCAGTCGACAGGGCCTCTATTCACCCCTCCACTTT. Translating gives CASSRQGLYSPLHF.

The rearrangement joins TRBV29-1 to TRBJ2-3, with D hard to call. V was pared by 3 bases and J by 4 bases, with 8 bases between. The CDR3 spans 12 residues. Germline CDR1 reads SQVTM; CDR2 reads ANQGSEA. The DNA of the CDR3 is TGCAGCGTTGAGGGCACTTCAGATACGCAGTATTTT. This codes for CSVEGTSDTQYF.

The CDR3 DNA sequence: TGTGCCAGCAGTCAAACGTTAGGGACAGCTAACTATGGCTACACCTTC. Amino acids: CASSQTLGTANYGYTF. This chain connects TRBV27 to TRBJ1-2; 7 nucleotides match TRBD1. The trim removed 5 bases at V and 0 bases at J, leaving 9 bases unmatched. This CDR3 contains 16 residues. CDR1 is MNHEY, CDR2 SMNVEV, per germline (reference sequence).

This clone was detected only a few times. The chain links TRBV7-3 to TRBJ2-5; 9 bases are shared with TRBD1. The CDR3 spans 13 residues. The V gene's germline CDR1 is SGHTA and CDR2 FQGTGA. The V and J ends lost 5 bases and 5 bases, in that order; junction bases with no gene match: 3. The CDR3 protein is CASSRDREETQYF. CDR3 bases: TGTGCCAGCAGCCGGGACAGGGAGGAGACCCAGTACTTC.

The V gene is TRBV4-3, the J gene TRBJ1-2; a possible D gene is TRBD1 (5 bases). Trimming shortened V by 4 bases and J by 7 bases, and 13 bases separated the two germline ends. The CDR3 is 13 amino acids. Germline assignment: CDR1 LGHNA and CDR2 YSLEER. CDR3 loop: CASSLEGDRGYTF. DNA for the CDR3: TGCGCCAGCAGCCTCGAAGGGGATCGTGGCTACACCTTC.

The genes are TRBV29-1 and TRBJ1-1; D may be TRBD1 (5 bases). Per germline, CDR1 SQVTM and CDR2 ANQGSEA. The V end lost 6 bases, the J end lost 1 base, and 15 bases lay between the germline ends. The CDR3 totals 14 residues. For the CDR3, the DNA is TGCAGCGTGGGTTATCAGGGCGGGAACACTGAAGCTTTCTTT. Amino acids: CSVGYQGGNTEAFF.

The chain couples TRBV18 to TRBJ2-5; 11 positions match TRBD2. CDR3 length: 16 residues. Germline V gene sequence: CDR1 KGHSH, CDR2 LQKENI. With 6 bases clipped from V and 0 bases from J, the junction kept 6 bases outside the gene matches. The CDR3 DNA follows: TGTGCCAGCTCGTCGCTAGCGGGGGGTAACCAAGAGACCCAGTACTTC. It translates to CASSSLAGGNQETQYF. Full variable domain (outside the CDR3, taken from reference TRBV18 and TRBJ2-5): NAGVMQNPRHLVRRRGQEARLRCSPMKGHSHVYWYRQLPEEGLKFMVYLQKENIIDESGMPKERFSAEFPKEGPSILRIQQVVRGDSAAYFCASSSLAGGNQETQYFGPGTRLLVL.

This clone has more than one count but fewer than ten. The chain joins TRBV9 to TRBJ2-5, with 14 bases aligning to TRBD2. V trimming: 6 bases; J trimming: 4 bases; junction bases outside the gene matches: 5. Germline V gives CDR1 SGDLS, CDR2 YYNGEE. CDR3 length: 15 residues. The CDR3 sequence is CASTIGLAGGETQYF. DNA for the CDR3: TGTGCCAGCACCATAGGACTAGCGGGGGGAGAGACCCAGTACTTC.

This chain joins TRBV24-1 and TRBJ2-2; TRBD2 agrees at 9 bases. The length of the CDR3 is 17 residues. V was pared by 5 bases and J by 0 bases, with 6 bases of the junction left unmatched. Germline V gene lookup returns CDR1 KGHDR and CDR2 SFDVKD. The CDR3 DNA is TGTGCCACCAGTGCTAGTAGCGGGGGCACGAACACCGGGGAGCTGTTTTTT. This sequence encodes CATSASSGGTNTGELFF.

The chain has TRBV14 and TRBJ2-2; D gene ambiguous. Germline CDR1 and CDR2: SGHDN and FVKESK. The V and J ends lost 4 bases and 2 bases respectively, with 8 bases between them. CDR3 size: 14 residues. This CDR3 is CASSPNTNTGELFF. DNA of the CDR3: TGTGCCAGCAGCCCCAATACTAACACCGGGGAGCTGTTTTTT.

The rearrangement joins TRBV29-1 to TRBJ1-4; D is unclear. The germline gives CDR1 SQVTM, CDR2 ANQGSEA. The CDR3 covers 13 residues. V lost 4 bases, J lost 8 bases, and 14 bases lay in between. The CDR3 nucleotides are TGCAGCGTTGTTGGAGGACCCGGAGAAAAACTGTTTTTT. Translation: CSVVGGPGEKLFF. Complete variable domain (other parts from reference TRBV29-1 and TRBJ1-4): SAVISQKPSRDICQRGTSLTIQCQVDSQVTMMFWYRQQPGQSLTLIATANQGSEATYESGFVIDKFPISRPNLTFSTLTVSNMSPEDSSIYLCSVVGGPGEKLFFGSGTQLSVL.

This chain connects TRBV18 to TRBJ2-7; TRBD1 matches 10 bases. Germline V lookup: CDR1 KGHSH, CDR2 LQKENI. Trimming took 5 bases from V and 5 from J; bases not matched to a gene: 9. The CDR3 loop spans 15 amino acids. CDR3 nucleotide sequence: TGTGCCAGCTCATCAGGACAGGGGGTATCCCACGAGCAGTACTTC. This encodes CASSSGQGVSHEQYF.

V gene TRBV6-5 combines with J gene TRBJ1-2; 7 bases agree with TRBD1. This CDR3 region has 14 residues. Germline V gives CDR1 MNHEY, CDR2 SVGAGI. After removal of 6 bases from V and 0 bases from J, the junction contained 4 bases not matched to a gene. CDR3 nucleotides: TGTGCCAGCAGCTGGGACAGCTCTAACTATGGCTACACCTTC. It codes for CASSWDSSNYGYTF.

V gene TRBV5-1 combines with J gene TRBJ1-2; D possibly corresponds to TRBD1 (6 bases). This CDR3 has 15 amino acids. Deletions cut 4 bases from V and 3 bases from J, with 16 bases between. Germline V gives CDR1 SGHRS, CDR2 YFSETQ. In DNA, the CDR3 is TGCGCCAGCAGCCTAGGACAGCTATGGGACTATGGCTACACCTTC. As protein: CASSLGQLWDYGYTF.

The chain couples TRBV9 to TRBJ2-7; 7 bases align to TRBD1. This CDR3 has 15 residues. V lost 4 bases, J lost 3 bases, and 10 bases stayed unmatched. Germline assignment: CDR1 SGDLS and CDR2 YYNGEE. CDR3 bases: TGTGCCAGCAGCCTAGAGGCAGGGGGATACTACGAGCAGTACTTC. Translating gives CASSLEAGGYYEQYF. Complete variable domain (other parts from reference TRBV9 and TRBJ2-7): DSGVTQTPKHLITATGQRVTLRCSPRSGDLSVYWYQQSLDQGLQFLIQYYNGEERAKGNILERFSAQQFPDLHSELNLSSLELGDSALYFCASSLEAGGYYEQYFGPGTRLTVT.

This chain's CDR3 is CASSGGGAVNTGELFF. The CDR3 region has the DNA TGTGCCAGCAGTGGCGGGGGCGCGGTCAACACCGGGGAGCTGTTTTTT. This rearrangement joins TRBV7-3 to TRBJ2-2; D is possibly TRBD2 (7 bases). CDR1 and CDR2 from the germline V gene are SGHTA and FQGTGA. Trimming cost V 6 bases and J 2 bases, with 16 bases left between them. This CDR3 contains 16 residues.

CDR3 residues: CASSRQGTLNTEAFF. For the CDR3, the DNA is TGTGCCAGCAGTAGACAGGGCACCTTGAACACTGAAGCTTTCTTT. The genes are TRBV6-1 and TRBJ1-1; TRBD1 aligns across 7 bases. The CDR3 is made up of 15 amino acids. From germline, CDR1 is MNHNS and CDR2 SASEGT. The ends lost 5 bases at V and 0 bases at J; junction bases unmatched: 6.

The chain links TRBV10-3 to TRBJ1-2, with TRBD1 matching over 9 bases. Germline V gene data show CDR1 as ENHRY and CDR2 as SYGVKD. J lost 3 bases, V lost 0 bases, and 5 bases had no gene match. The CDR3 spans 16 residues. The CDR3 DNA reads TGTGCCATCAGTGAGTCGACTACAGGGGGCGACTATGGCTACACCTTC. Translated: CAISESTTGGDYGYTF.

V is TRBV6-5 and J is TRBJ1-2; D is unresolved. V was shortened by 2 bases and J by 4 bases, with 11 bases between the two germline ends. CDR3 length equals 14 residues. Germline V lookup: CDR1 MNHEY, CDR2 SVGAGI. The CDR3 here is CASSYGRAFYGYTF. The CDR3 coding sequence is TGTGCCAGCAGTTACGGGCGGGCATTCTATGGCTACACCTTC.

The chain couples TRBV4-3 to TRBJ1-5; the D gene is possibly TRBD1 (6 bases). CDR1 is LGHNA and CDR2 is YSLEER in the germline V gene. V was cut by 4 bases and J by 6 bases, with 13 bases left in between. There are 14 residues in the CDR3. The CDR3 here is CASSLTGRGQPQHF. CDR3 bases: TGCGCCAGCAGCCTAACAGGGAGGGGTCAGCCCCAGCATTTT.

V is TRBV7-2 and J is TRBJ2-3; 9 bases match TRBD2. Unmatched junction bases numbered 5, after V lost 8 bases and J lost 2 bases. Germline V lookup: CDR1 SGHTA, CDR2 FQGNSA. The CDR3 covers 14 residues. The CDR3 loop reads CASALAGTTDTQYF. The CDR3 coding sequence is TGTGCCAGCGCCCTAGCGGGGACCACAGATACGCAGTATTTT.

The chain carries TRBV10-2 and TRBJ2-5, with 9 bases aligning to TRBD1. V was pared by 3 bases and J by 2 bases, with 4 bases of the junction left unmatched. The germline V gene has CDR1 WSHSY and CDR2 SAAADI. The CDR3 is made up of 15 amino acids. Here the CDR3 DNA reads TGCGCCAGCAGTGATTCCGGGACAGGGCAAGAGACCCAGTACTTC. Protein product: CASSDSGTGQETQYF.

This chain joins TRBV4-1 and TRBJ2-3; 13 nucleotides align to TRBD2. In germline, CDR1 is MGHRA, CDR2 YSYEKL. V lost 1 base to trimming and J lost 6 bases; unmatched junction nucleotides: 7. CDR3 length: 17 residues. The CDR3 protein is CASSQGGTSGAWDTQYF. Here the CDR3 DNA reads TGCGCCAGCAGCCAAGGCGGGACTAGCGGGGCATGGGATACGCAGTATTTT.

This clone was recorded a few times. The genes are TRBV5-1 and TRBJ2-3; 8 positions match TRBD2. CDR1 is SGHRS, CDR2 YFSETQ, per germline. The ends lost 0 bases at V and 1 base at J; junction bases unmatched: 4. The CDR3 spans 16 residues. CDR3 sequence reads: CASSLGSGERTDTQYF. Here the CDR3 DNA reads TGCGCCAGCAGCTTGGGTAGCGGGGAACGCACAGATACGCAGTATTTT.

The chain combines TRBV3-1 (or the pseudogene TRBV3-2) with TRBJ2-5, with D uncertain. The CDR3 contains 12 residues. The V end was cut by 1 base, the J end by 14 bases, with 14 bases between. Germline lookup yields CDR1 LGHDT and CDR2 YNNKEL (reference sequence). The CDR3 bases are TGTGCCAGCAGCCAAGGATTAGCATCCCCTTACTTC. Translating gives CASSQGLASPYF.

This clone was counted many times. The chain combines TRBV6-5 with TRBJ1-3, with unresolved D. The CDR3 length is 15 residues. Trimming removed 8 bases from V and 0 bases from J, with 14 bases in between. The germline V gene encodes CDR1 MNHEY and CDR2 SVGAGI. The CDR3 region is CASLRVVSSGNTIYF. The CDR3 DNA is TGTGCCAGCCTAAGAGTAGTTTCCTCTGGAAACACCATATATTTT.

This chain joins TRBV11-2 and TRBJ2-5, with D possibly TRBD2 on 5 matching bases. From germline, CDR1 is SGHAT and CDR2 FQNNGV. This CDR3 has 15 amino acids. Trimming took 5 bases from V and 0 from J, leaving 13 bases between them. DNA for the CDR3: TGTGCCAGCAGCCCCTCCCCGGGGTACCAAGAGACCCAGTACTTC. It codes for CASSPSPGYQETQYF.

The CDR3 nucleotides are TGCAGCGTTATGTCCGGGACAGTGAACACTGAAGCTTTCTTT. Amino acid sequence: CSVMSGTVNTEAFF. The V gene is TRBV29-1, the J gene TRBJ1-1; TRBD1 aligns across 7 bases. There are 14 residues in the CDR3. CDR1 is SQVTM and CDR2 is ANQGSEA in the germline V gene. V lost 5 bases, J lost 0 bases, and 6 bases stayed unmatched.